The subject of this entry is one T cell receptor (beta chain). As yet, its antigen is unknown. The source of the sample is a study of cytomegalovirus exposure and HLA in healthy donors. The table came from immunoSEQ multiplex PCR; TCRdb's copy has only in-frame clones and leaves some out. This sample has 150,000 to 200,000 clones, with about nine tenths found just once. Study-level points and caveats: Overall, 164 TCR beta chains were annotated as cytomegalovirus-associated.

CDR1 is LNHDA, CDR2 SQIVND, per germline (reference sequence). This CDR3 comprises 13 residues. V shed 3 bases and J 8 bases; nucleotides not matched to a gene: 5. Sequencing used PBMCs. The rearrangement uses TRBV19 and TRBJ1-2; TRBD1 matches at 8 bases. This receptor was obtained from a man between 18 and 29 years old in good health and CMV-seropositive. This CDR3 is CASSITGGGGYTF. Written as DNA, the CDR3 is TGTGCCAGTAGTATTACAGGGGGAGGCGGCTACACCTTC.